The TCR beta chain described here comes from a study of T-cell memory formation after mild COVID-19. This CDR3 has 16 amino acids. Trimming removed 6 bases from V and 2 bases from J; junction bases left unmatched: 10. Germline assignment: CDR1 SGHAT and CDR2 FQNNGV. TCRdb reprocessed the 5' RACE reads via MiXCR and lists one record per CDR3 protein. The table has 470,000 or so distinct CDR3 sequences, 20% seen once. Study-wide points: CD4/CD8 balance characterized clones contracting day 15 to 85, and CD4+ skew characterized later expanders.

Comments on this clonotype: Its target is not known.

The sample consisted of PBMCs or a T cell subset sorted from them (not recorded which). The TCR comes from an adult woman who had mild COVID-19 (a few samples of this study predate the infection). Cell type and time point are not known. The rearrangement uses TRBV11-2 and TRBJ2-1; TRBD1 agrees at 7 bases. CDR3 residues: CASRPNRGNTYNEQFF. The CDR3 DNA reads TGTGCCAGCAGACCCAACAGGGGAAATACCTACAATGAGCAGTTCTTC.